The 25 T cell receptor beta chains in this list originate from one sample, sequenced in a study of monozygotic twins with inflammatory bowel disease. TCRdb re-called the 5' RACE reads and catalogs CDR3 proteins one per entry, DNA excluded. The table lists about 160,000 distinct CDR3 sequences. Sequencing was carried out using blood. These TCRs come from a human donor with ulcerative colitis or Crohn's disease, or a healthy co-twin of an affected twin (not recorded which).

The rearrangement links TRBV5-1 to TRBJ2-1; TCRdb's D call of TRBD2 is untestable without DNA. Germline CDR1 reads SGHRS; CDR2 reads YFSETQ. The CDR3 runs 16 residues. The chain's CDR3 is CASSLAGLAGGNEQFF.

V is TRBV6-1 and J is TRBJ1-2; the D gene TCRdb calls, TRBD1, cannot be checked with no DNA. Germline lookup yields CDR1 MNHNS and CDR2 SASEGT. The CDR3 has 14 residues. The CDR3 sequence: CASSRGQGGFGYTF.

V gene TRBV4-3 combines with J gene TRBJ2-2; the TCRdb call, TRBD2, lacks DNA for checking. This CDR3 is built from 17 residues. The V gene's germline CDR1 is LGHNA and CDR2 YSLEER. Here the CDR3 reads CASSQDPARLGTGELFF.

This rearrangement joins TRBV3-1 to TRBJ2-7; TCRdb picks TRBD1, but there is no DNA to check that call. Germline values: CDR1 LGHDT, CDR2 YNNKEL (reference sequence). This CDR3 is 16 amino acids long. Here the CDR3 reads CASSHTPTGPSYEQYF.

This chain's CDR3 is CASSPGLEIIPYGYTF. The rearrangement uses TRBV18 and TRBJ1-2. In germline, CDR1 is KGHSH, CDR2 LQKENI. The CDR3 is 16 amino acids.

V is TRBV20-1 and J is TRBJ2-1; with no DNA, the TCRdb D assignment of TRBD1 cannot be verified. Germline CDR1 and CDR2: DFQATT and SNEGSKA (reference sequence). The CDR3 runs to 15 residues. The CDR3 reads CSAREPWAGRDEQFF.

The V gene is TRBV12-3 or TRBV12-4, the J gene TRBJ2-7; the D call from TCRdb, TRBD1, cannot be confirmed without DNA. This CDR3 spans 11 amino acids. The CDR3 loop reads CASSFAGHQYF.

J is TRBJ1-1 and V is TRBV18; TCRdb proposes TRBD1, but this gene call is untestable without DNA. The germline gives CDR1 KGHSH, CDR2 LQKENI. This CDR3 region has 13 residues. The CDR3 is CASSPRTGEEAFF.

The gene calls are TRBV5-1 and TRBJ1-2; TCRdb calls TRBD1, which cannot be checked without DNA. The V gene's germline CDR1 is SGHRS and CDR2 YFSETQ. This CDR3 has 13 amino acids. The CDR3 spells CASSYGTVYGYTF. Complete variable domain (other parts from reference TRBV5-1 and TRBJ1-2): KAGVTQTPRYLIKTRGQQVTLSCSPISGHRSVSWYQQTPGQGLQFLFEYFSETQRNKGNFPGRFSGRQFSNSRSEMNVSTLELGDSALYLCASSYGTVYGYTFGSGTRLTVV.

This chain links TRBV12-3 or TRBV12-4 with TRBJ2-2. There are 13 residues in the CDR3. CDR3 residues: CASSFGRHGELFF.

V is TRBV7-2 and J is TRBJ2-1. This CDR3 contains 15 residues. The V gene's germline CDR1 is SGHTA and CDR2 FQGNSA. CDR3 in amino acids: CASSQAVAAYNEQFF.

The chain's CDR3 is CASSVVAGENNEQFF. The J gene is TRBJ2-1, the V gene TRBV9; the TCRdb call, TRBD1, lacks DNA for checking. CDR3 length equals 15 residues. CDR1 is SGDLS, CDR2 YYNGEE, per germline.

The chain has TRBV7-8 and TRBJ2-7; the D call of TRBD1 rests on TCRdb alone, since no DNA is present to check it. The CDR3 has 12 amino acids. CDR1 is SGHVS and CDR2 is FQNEAQ in the germline V gene. The CDR3 sequence is CASSLAGDRLYF. Drawing the rest from reference TRBV7-8 and TRBJ2-7, the complete variable domain is GAGVSQSPRYKVAKRGQDVALRCDPISGHVSLFWYQQALGQGPEFLTYFQNEAQLDKSGLPSDRFFAERPEGSVSTLKIQRTQQEDSAVYLCASSLAGDRLYFGPGTRLTVT.

The V call is TRBV20-1, the J call TRBJ1-4. This CDR3 has 13 amino acids. Germline assignment: CDR1 DFQATT and CDR2 SNEGSKA (reference sequence). The CDR3 is CSATRTLNEKLFF.

The rearrangement joins TRBV20-1 to TRBJ1-6. Germline assignment: CDR1 DFQATT and CDR2 SNEGSKA (reference sequence). This CDR3 has 17 amino acids. CDR3 sequence reads: CSARDFPAGLNYSPLHF.

This chain joins TRBV12-3 or TRBV12-4 and TRBJ1-2; checking the TCRdb D call of TRBD1 is not possible without DNA. The length of the CDR3 is 13 residues. Here the CDR3 reads CTSSPWTVYGYTF.

The gene calls are TRBV7-2 and TRBJ2-1; the TCRdb call, TRBD2, lacks DNA for checking. The CDR3 runs 15 residues. Germline loops: CDR1 SGHTA, CDR2 FQGNSA. CDR3 loop: CASSPPSGGIPEQFF.

The chain is built from TRBV6-1 and TRBJ2-4; TCRdb lists TRBD1, though no DNA is available to test this call. CDR1 is MNHNS, CDR2 SASEGT, per germline. This CDR3 is built from 13 residues. This CDR3 reads CASRIRQGYIQYF.

The J gene is TRBJ2-3, the V gene TRBV28. The CDR3 has 14 amino acids. The V gene's germline CDR1 is MDHEN and CDR2 SYDVKM. CDR3: CASSSYGRADTQYF.

Here the CDR3 reads CASSDYGTINEQFF. The chain recombines TRBV7-3 with TRBJ2-1; no DNA is available, so the TRBD1 call from TCRdb remains unchecked. The CDR3 sequence is 14 residues long. Germline V gene data show CDR1 as SGHTA and CDR2 as FQGTGA.

The chain is built from TRBV12-3 or TRBV12-4 and TRBJ1-1; lacking DNA, the TRBD1 call made by TCRdb goes unchecked. The CDR3 contains 20 residues. CDR3 in amino acids: CASRGPHMALQGAGNTEAFF.

J is TRBJ2-1 and V is TRBV5-1. CDR3 length equals 14 residues. Germline CDR1 is SGHRS and CDR2 is YFSETQ. The CDR3 here is CASSLFSIIDEQFF.

J is TRBJ2-7 and V is TRBV5-6; TCRdb's assignment of TRBD1 cannot be checked, as there is no DNA. Germline CDR1 and CDR2: SGHDT and YYEEEE. The CDR3 has 13 amino acids. The CDR3 is CASTKPGVGEQYF.

The gene calls are TRBV6-5 and TRBJ2-5. This CDR3 comprises 16 residues. Germline V gene data show CDR1 as MNHEY and CDR2 as SVGAGI. The CDR3 reads CASSYAKPYLQETQYF.

V is TRBV12-3 or TRBV12-4 and J is TRBJ2-1; TCRdb calls TRBD2, which cannot be checked without DNA. The CDR3 contains 11 residues. The CDR3 loop reads CVSSFRREQFF.